Listed below are T cell receptor beta chains from one sample, sequenced in a study of identical twins. Via MiXCR, TCRdb re-called the 5' RACE reads, giving one row per CDR3 protein. The repertoire has approximately 630,000 distinct CDR3 sequences, about 7.6% of them found once; the top ten carry 1.6%. These data also featured in a second study, about yellow fever vaccine responses in identical twins.

The source material was PBMCs. These receptors came from a young woman in good health. Both conserved end residues are part of each CDR3. Each record gives: D gene, V gene, clone size, J gene, CDR3 protein, CDR3 DNA. The D gene is left open where the match is weak. Not every row has a clone size; where given, it reads once, few, many or a size class.

>.|TRBV7-2|.|TRBJ1-1
CASSRSRGNPYTEAFF
TGTGCCAGCAGCCGGTCGAGGGGAAACCCTTACACTGAAGCTTTCTTT
>.|TRBV4-2|.|TRBJ2-2
CASSQGGLAAGELFF
TGTGCCAGCAGCCAAGGAGGACTTGCCGCCGGGGAGCTGTTTTTT
>TRBD2|TRBV12-3/TRBV12-4|many|TRBJ2-5
CASSFSGSGYQETQYF
TGTGCCAGCAGTTTTAGCGGGAGCGGATACCAAGAGACCCAGTACTTC
>TRBD2|TRBV7-2|few|TRBJ2-3
CASSQTSPTQYF
TGTGCCAGCAGCCAGACTAGCCCCACGCAGTATTTT
>.|TRBV12-3/TRBV12-4|many|TRBJ1-2
CASSLVDSPYGYTF
TGTGCCAGCAGTCTCGTGGACAGCCCTTATGGCTACACCTTC
>TRBD1|TRBV3-1|few|TRBJ2-4
CASSQDPRTGAIQYF
TGTGCCAGCAGCCAAGATCCACGGACAGGGGCTATTCAGTACTTC
>TRBD2|TRBV4-1|few|TRBJ2-5
CASLRGLAGEETQYF
TGCGCCAGCCTACGAGGTCTAGCGGGAGAAGAGACCCAGTACTTC
>.|TRBV6-1|.|TRBJ1-1
CASSEARGGTEAFF
TGTGCCAGCAGTGAAGCGAGGGGTGGTACTGAAGCTTTCTTT
>.|TRBV5-1|few|TRBJ1-3
CASSLGLGRVKDTIYF
TGCGCCAGCAGCTTGGGCCTCGGGAGAGTTAAGGACACCATATATTTT
>.|TRBV11-2|.|TRBJ2-7
CASSRQSVLSYEQYF
TGTGCCAGCAGCCGTCAGTCAGTCCTTTCCTACGAGCAGTACTTC
>TRBD2|TRBV6-1|few|TRBJ2-1
CASSQIGGGLYNEQFF
TGTGCCAGCAGCCAAATCGGGGGGGGACTCTACAATGAGCAGTTCTTC
>.|TRBV6-5|many|TRBJ1-6
CASSYSRPGWSYNSPLHF
TGTGCCAGCAGTTATTCCCGGCCAGGGTGGTCCTATAATTCACCCCTCCACTTT
>.|TRBV27|few|TRBJ2-2
CASSLMRANTGELFF
TGTGCCAGCAGTTTAATGCGGGCGAACACCGGGGAGCTGTTTTTT
>.|TRBV15|few|TRBJ2-1
CATNEGANDEQFF
TGTGCCACCAATGAGGGCGCGAACGATGAGCAGTTCTTC
>.|TRBV14|few|TRBJ2-5
CASSRDSGTALLGAQYF
TGTGCCAGCAGCCGAGATTCCGGGACGGCTCTCCTGGGTGCCCAGTACTTC
>.|TRBV3-1|.|TRBJ2-3
CASSQTLGGFRYTDTQYF
TGTGCCAGCAGCCAAACCCTTGGGGGGTTCCGGTACACAGATACGCAGTATTTT
>TRBD2|TRBV11-2|many|TRBJ2-1
CASSLVGLAGREQFF
TGTGCCAGCAGCTTAGTTGGACTAGCGGGAAGGGAGCAGTTCTTC
>TRBD2|TRBV11-1|.|TRBJ2-1
CASSLGGSGGSSYNEQFF
TGTGCCAGCAGCTTAGGAGGTAGCGGGGGGAGCTCCTACAATGAGCAGTTCTTC
>.|TRBV7-8|.|TRBJ2-2
CASSPGHRQNTGELFF
TGTGCCAGCAGCCCAGGTCATCGCCAGAACACCGGGGAGCTGTTTTTT
>TRBD1|TRBV3-1|few|TRBJ1-1
CASSQNTGTVEAFF
TGTGCCAGCAGCCAAAATACCGGGACAGTAGAAGCTTTCTTT
>.|TRBV9|many|TRBJ2-3
CASSFSSSTDTQYF
TGTGCCAGCAGCTTCTCCAGCAGCACAGATACGCAGTATTTT
>TRBD2|TRBV11-2|few|TRBJ2-3
CASSLDAGLRSTDTQYF
TGTGCCAGCAGCTTAGATGCGGGACTACGAAGCACAGATACGCAGTATTTT
>.|TRBV3-1|.|TRBJ2-6
CASSQRGQFSGANVLTF
TGTGCCAGCAGCCAGCGAGGACAGTTTTCTGGGGCCAACGTCCTGACTTTC
>.|TRBV19|many|TRBJ2-2
CASSSTPLRLFF
TGTGCCAGTAGTTCCACACCGCTTCGGCTGTTTTTT
>.|TRBV15|many|TRBJ1-5
CATSRDVLPYSNQPQHF
TGTGCCACCAGCAGAGATGTATTACCATATAGCAATCAGCCCCAGCATTTT
>.|TRBV20-1|many|TRBJ1-2
CSAIAGANYGYTF
TGCAGTGCAATAGCAGGGGCAAACTATGGCTACACCTTC
>.|TRBV25-1|.|TRBJ2-5
CASSDPAGRDEQTQYF
TGTGCCAGCAGTGACCCCGCGGGCAGGGATGAGCAGACCCAGTACTTC
>.|TRBV7-8|few|TRBJ2-1
CASSSVPEQFF
TGTGCCAGCAGCTCCGTTCCGGAGCAGTTCTTC
>.|TRBV20-1|few|TRBJ2-1
CSADQGGEHQGSYNEQFF
TGCAGTGCTGACCAAGGGGGGGAGCACCAGGGCTCCTACAATGAGCAGTTCTTC
>.|TRBV27|.|TRBJ2-5
CASSRRGEQTQYF
TGTGCCAGCAGTCGGAGAGGGGAGCAGACCCAGTACTTC
>.|TRBV20-1|.|TRBJ2-1
CSARARGGSSYNEQFF
TGCAGTGCTAGGGCAAGGGGAGGAAGCTCCTACAATGAGCAGTTCTTC
>TRBD2|TRBV7-2|.|TRBJ2-2
CASSLAGEFTVGELFF
TGTGCCAGCAGCTTGGCGGGGGAGTTCACCGTCGGGGAGCTGTTTTTT
>.|TRBV20-1|many|TRBJ1-5
CSASMHNQSQHF
TGCAGTGCTAGTATGCATAATCAGTCCCAGCATTTT
>.|TRBV20-1|.|TRBJ2-7
CSARGRGAGEQYF
TGCAGTGCTAGAGGGCGAGGAGCGGGCGAGCAGTACTTC
>.|TRBV10-3|few|TRBJ1-1
CAITIGGEVTEAFF
TGTGCCATCACTATAGGAGGGGAGGTAACTGAAGCTTTCTTT
>TRBD1|TRBV4-2|many|TRBJ1-4
CASSPGTGPTNEKLFF
TGTGCCAGCAGCCCGGGGACAGGGCCAACTAATGAAAAACTGTTTTTT
>.|TRBV20-1|many|TRBJ1-5
CSAKPGNSIPQHF
TGCAGTGCCAAGCCAGGGAACAGTATACCCCAGCATTTT
>TRBD1|TRBV28|.|TRBJ1-1
CASTPATGVVGAFF
TGTGCCAGCACCCCGGCGACAGGGGTGGTTGGAGCTTTCTTT
>TRBD1|TRBV2|.|TRBJ2-2
CASMIQGHTGELFF
TGTGCCAGCATGATACAGGGGCACACCGGGGAGCTGTTTTTT
>.|TRBV29-1|few|TRBJ1-2
CSVEDRQPLGDGYTF
TGCAGCGTTGAAGATAGGCAGCCACTCGGAGATGGCTACACCTTC
>.|TRBV4-1|many|TRBJ2-3
CASSQEHNTDTQYF
TGCGCCAGCAGCCAAGAACACAACACAGATACGCAGTATTTT
>.|TRBV24-1|many|TRBJ2-5
CATSGDWGEQETQYF
TGTGCCACCAGTGGGGACTGGGGGGAGCAAGAGACCCAGTACTTC
>.|TRBV5-6|many|TRBJ2-1
CASSRVNEQFF
TGTGCCAGCAGCAGGGTTAATGAGCAGTTCTTC